Shown below are 7 T cell receptor beta chains from a single sample sequenced in a study of a mutant IDH1 vaccine in newly diagnosed glioma. Their cognate antigens are unknown. This sample's time point: week 23, last vaccination. With topical imiquimod, each dose of the vaccine consisted of 300 ug of mutant IDH1 20-mer peptide. The assay was immunoSEQ multiplex PCR, and TCRdb's table has in-frame clones only and misses some. Altogether 60,000 or so clones are present, roughly 84% being singletons, with the ten largest covering less than 5%. This specimen was PBMCs, taken from a glioma patient whose treatment included an IDH1 peptide vaccine. These receptors all stem from a man under 40 with glioma.

The chain is built from TRBV4-1 and TRBJ1-5, with a weak D call TRBD1 (6 bases). CDR1 and CDR2 (germline): MGHRA, YSYEKL. Deletions cut 0 bases from V and 7 bases from J, with 25 bases between. The CDR3 extends over 19 amino acids. In DNA, the CDR3 is TGCGCCAGCAGCCAAGATCCCCGACACGCCGGGGGGCTCAGACAGCCCCAGCATTTT. Its protein is CASSQDPRHAGGLRQPQHF.

The chain employs TRBV18 and TRBJ1-5, with D possibly matching TRBD1 (6 bases). Looked up from germline, CDR1 is KGHSH and CDR2 is LQKENI. This CDR3 spans 17 amino acids. Trimming cost V 0 bases and J 0 bases, with 12 bases left between them. Here the CDR3 reads CASSPPGTTYSNQPQHF. The DNA of the CDR3 is TGTGCCAGCTCACCACCGGGGACAACCTATAGCAATCAGCCCCAGCATTTT.

Only a few counts were recorded for this clone. V is TRBV5-1 and J is TRBJ1-1; 7 positions match TRBD1. With 7 bases clipped from V and 0 bases from J, the junction kept 9 bases outside the gene matches. Germline V gives CDR1 SGHRS, CDR2 YFSETQ. This CDR3 is built from 15 residues. DNA for the CDR3: TGCGCCAGCCTCCGGGACAGCCAACTGAACACTGAAGCTTTCTTT. Encoded protein: CASLRDSQLNTEAFF.

The J gene is TRBJ1-2, the V gene TRBV5-8; D ambiguous. Between the trimmed V and J ends, which lost 2 bases and 0 bases, there was a span of 14 bases. The CDR3 extends over 16 amino acids. Germline CDR1 is SGHTS and CDR2 is YDEGEE. The CDR3 region has the DNA TGTGCCAGCAGCTTCCAATTTGTCCTAGCTAACTATGGCTACACCTTC. Translating gives CASSFQFVLANYGYTF.

V and J are TRBV9 and TRBJ1-5; the match to TRBD1 covers 10 bases. CDR1 is SGDLS, CDR2 YYNGEE, per germline. This CDR3 contains 18 residues. Trimming at V came to 0 bases and at J to 0 bases, leaving 6 bases not matched to a gene. The CDR3 sequence: CASSVVRQGAYSNQPQHF. CDR3 bases: TGTGCCAGCAGCGTAGTTAGACAGGGGGCCTATAGCAATCAGCCCCAGCATTTT.

The chain is built from TRBV18 and TRBJ2-1, with D maybe TRBD1 (5 bases). Per the germline V gene, CDR1 is KGHSH and CDR2 is LQKENI. This CDR3 region has 16 residues. The V gene lost 0 bases and the J gene lost 2 bases, with 11 bases spanning the gap. The CDR3 DNA is TGTGCCAGCTCACCACCGTATGGGGCGACCTACAATGAGCAGTTCTTC. This sequence encodes CASSPPYGATYNEQFF.

As regards this clone: At the DNA level, this CDR3 is encoded by other sequences in the same sample as well. V is TRBV6-1 and J is TRBJ1-5; D is ambiguous. V was pared by 7 bases and J by 0 bases, with 13 bases between. The germline gives CDR1 MNHNS, CDR2 SASEGT. The CDR3 extends over 15 amino acids. This CDR3 reads CASNSQAASNQPQHF. The CDR3 nucleotides are TGTGCCAGCAACTCTCAGGCGGCTAGCAATCAGCCCCAGCATTTT.